This TCR beta chain appears in the sequencing data of a study of blood T cell repertoires in COVID-19. Study summary: Whether acute or convalescent, the COVID-19 samples came from the United States, Italy and Spain. Sources were T cells, B-cell-depleted T cells, or PBMCs; the material itself was cDNA or gDNA.

In the authors' workflow: Reference gene primer amplification in the assay estimated nucleated cell counts. Here immunoSEQ multiplex PCR was the method, and the copy in TCRdb shows in-frame clones only, minus some. That table is the source of V, J and clone size, and D and trimming were worked out from the DNA. Of 200,000 to 250,000 clones listed, 75% to 85% are singletons. The CDR3 extends over 13 amino acids. Trimming pared 6 bases from V and 3 bases from J, leaving 11 bases between. The chain has TRBV12-3 or TRBV12-4 and TRBJ1-1, with D tentatively TRBD1 (6 bases). The receptor was isolated from a human donor in a cohort sampled during active COVID-19. What was sequenced was peripheral blood. CDR3 sequence: CASRARQDTEAFF. The CDR3 region has the DNA TGTGCCAGCAGAGCTAGACAGGACACTGAAGCTTTCTTT.